This T cell receptor (beta chain) was captured by sequencing in a study of beta chain features in type 1 diabetes. Study observations and caveats: Whatever favoring of shorter templates PCR might show would apply equally to patients and controls. Cells with high TCR expression could be over-represented by cDNA sequencing. The naive, central memory and Treg TCRB repertoires of patients appeared to be more similar to one another than those of healthy donors.

Stem cell-like memory, regulatory, central memory and naive CD4+ cells were sorted via CD45RO/CCR7/CD25/CD127/CD95/CD27. This clone turned up a few times. Its target is not known. Germline CDR1 is SGHRS and CDR2 is YFSETQ. Trimming cost V 4 bases and J 6 bases; bases outside gene matches: 7. This CDR3 has 14 residues. Expressed TCRB transcripts got sequenced, as all isolated RNA was reverse transcribed. Generated by immunoSEQ multiplex PCR, the TCRdb table keeps only in-frame clones and is missing some. In the table there are 300,000 to 450,000 clones, around 19% of which are singletons. This clonotype was obtained from a young woman in good health. Sequenced material: naive CD4+ T cells from blood. The genes are TRBV5-1 and TRBJ2-4, with TRBD1 matching 7 bases. In DNA, the CDR3 is TGCGCCAGCAGCCCGGACAGGATCGGAAACATTCAGTACTTC. Residues: CASSPDRIGNIQYF.